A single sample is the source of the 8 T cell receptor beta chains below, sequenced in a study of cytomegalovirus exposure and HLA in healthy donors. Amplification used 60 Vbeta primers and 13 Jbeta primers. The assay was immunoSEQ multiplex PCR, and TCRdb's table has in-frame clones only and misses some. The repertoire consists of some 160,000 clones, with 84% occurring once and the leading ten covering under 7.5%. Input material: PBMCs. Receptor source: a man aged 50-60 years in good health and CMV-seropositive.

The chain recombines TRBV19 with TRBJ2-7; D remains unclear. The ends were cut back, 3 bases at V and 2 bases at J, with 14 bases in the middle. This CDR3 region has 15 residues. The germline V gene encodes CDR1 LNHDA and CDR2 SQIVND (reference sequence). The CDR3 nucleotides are TGTGCCAGTAGTATTATCGACAATGCTGCCTACGAGCAGTACTTC. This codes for CASSIIDNAAYEQYF.

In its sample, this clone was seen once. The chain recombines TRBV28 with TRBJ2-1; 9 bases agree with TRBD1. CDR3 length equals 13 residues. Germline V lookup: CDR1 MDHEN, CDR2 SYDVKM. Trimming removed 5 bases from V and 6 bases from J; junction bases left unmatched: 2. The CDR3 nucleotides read TGTGCCAGCAGTCGACAGGGGGTCAATGAGCAGTTCTTC. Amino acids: CASSRQGVNEQFF.

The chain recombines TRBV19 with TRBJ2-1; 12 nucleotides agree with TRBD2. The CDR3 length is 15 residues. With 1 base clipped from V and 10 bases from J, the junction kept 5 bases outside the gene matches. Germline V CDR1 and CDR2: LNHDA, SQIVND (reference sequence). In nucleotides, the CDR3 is TGTGCCAGTAGTATAGTCCTAGCGGGAGGGGGGGAGCAGTTCTTC. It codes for CASSIVLAGGGEQFF.

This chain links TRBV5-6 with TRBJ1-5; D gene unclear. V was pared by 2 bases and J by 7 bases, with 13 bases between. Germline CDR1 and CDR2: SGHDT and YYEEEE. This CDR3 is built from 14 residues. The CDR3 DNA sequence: TGTGCCAGCAGCTTAAATACCGCAAGCCAGCCCCAGCATTTT. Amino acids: CASSLNTASQPQHF.

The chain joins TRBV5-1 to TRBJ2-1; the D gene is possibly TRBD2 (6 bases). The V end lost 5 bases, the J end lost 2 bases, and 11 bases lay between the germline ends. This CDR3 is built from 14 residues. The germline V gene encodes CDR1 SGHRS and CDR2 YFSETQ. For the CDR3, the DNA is TGCGCCAGCAGTGGGGGGAGGACCTACAATGAGCAGTTCTTC. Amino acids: CASSGGRTYNEQFF.

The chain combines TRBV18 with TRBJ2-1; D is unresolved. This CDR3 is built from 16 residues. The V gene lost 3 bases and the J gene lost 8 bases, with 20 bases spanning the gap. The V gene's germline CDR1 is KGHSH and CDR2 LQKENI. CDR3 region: CASSPQRIGVADEQFF. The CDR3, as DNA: TGTGCCAGCTCACCCCAGAGGATCGGTGTAGCCGATGAGCAGTTCTTC.

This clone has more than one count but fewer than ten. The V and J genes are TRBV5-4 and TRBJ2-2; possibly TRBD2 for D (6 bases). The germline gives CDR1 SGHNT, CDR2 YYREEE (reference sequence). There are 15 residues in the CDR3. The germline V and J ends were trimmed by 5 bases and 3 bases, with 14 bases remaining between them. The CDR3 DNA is TGTGCCAGCAGGGAGGGTCGCAGGGACACCGGGGAGCTGTTTTTT. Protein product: CASREGRRDTGELFF.

The CDR3 DNA sequence: TGTGCCAGCAGCTCCGGGACTCAAACCTATACGCAGTATTTT. It specifies CASSSGTQTYTQYF. The genes are TRBV9 and TRBJ2-3; TRBD2 might be the D (6 bases). Trimming stripped 4 bases from V and 7 bases from J, with 16 bases between. Germline V CDR1 and CDR2: SGDLS, YYNGEE. The CDR3 runs 14 residues.